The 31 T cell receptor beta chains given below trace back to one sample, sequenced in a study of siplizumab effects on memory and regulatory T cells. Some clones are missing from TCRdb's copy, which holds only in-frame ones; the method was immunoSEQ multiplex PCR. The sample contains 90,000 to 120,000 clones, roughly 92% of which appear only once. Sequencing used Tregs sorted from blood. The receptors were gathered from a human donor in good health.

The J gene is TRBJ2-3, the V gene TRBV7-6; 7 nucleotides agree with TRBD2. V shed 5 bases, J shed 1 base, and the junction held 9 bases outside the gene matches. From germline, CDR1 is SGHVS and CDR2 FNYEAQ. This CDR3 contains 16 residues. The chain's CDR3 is CASSRRSAGGTDTQYF. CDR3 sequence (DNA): TGTGCCAGCAGCCGCAGGTCGGCGGGAGGCACAGATACGCAGTATTTT.

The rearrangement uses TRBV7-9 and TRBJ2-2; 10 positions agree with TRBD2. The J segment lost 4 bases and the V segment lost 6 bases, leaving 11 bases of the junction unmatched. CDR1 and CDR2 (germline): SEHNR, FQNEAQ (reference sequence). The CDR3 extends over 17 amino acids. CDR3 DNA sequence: TGTGCCAGCAGTCAGGCTCCGGGACTAGCGATCACCGGGGAGCTGTTTTTT. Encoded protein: CASSQAPGLAITGELFF.

CDR3: CASSLRQRNTGELFF. CDR3 sequence (DNA): TGTGCCAGCAGCTTAAGACAGAGGAACACCGGGGAGCTGTTTTTT. The chain couples TRBV11-1 to TRBJ2-2; perhaps TRBD1 as D (5 bases). CDR1 and CDR2 from the germline V gene are SGHAT and FQDESV (reference sequence). The CDR3 has 15 residues. Trimming stripped 2 bases from V and 1 base from J, with 8 bases between.

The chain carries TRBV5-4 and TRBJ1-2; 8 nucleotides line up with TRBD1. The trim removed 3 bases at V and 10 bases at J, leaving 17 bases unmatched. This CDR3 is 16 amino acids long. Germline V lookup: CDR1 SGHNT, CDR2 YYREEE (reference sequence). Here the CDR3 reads CASSSLTGQGVLDYTF. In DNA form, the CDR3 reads TGTGCCAGCAGCTCCCTAACCGGACAGGGTGTTTTGGACTACACCTTC.

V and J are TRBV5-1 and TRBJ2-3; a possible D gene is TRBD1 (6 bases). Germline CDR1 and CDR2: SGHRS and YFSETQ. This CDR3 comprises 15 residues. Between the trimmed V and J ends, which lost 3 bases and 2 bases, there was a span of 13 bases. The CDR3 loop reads CASSSAGAFTDTQYF. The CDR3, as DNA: TGCGCCAGCAGCTCGGCAGGGGCGTTCACAGATACGCAGTATTTT.

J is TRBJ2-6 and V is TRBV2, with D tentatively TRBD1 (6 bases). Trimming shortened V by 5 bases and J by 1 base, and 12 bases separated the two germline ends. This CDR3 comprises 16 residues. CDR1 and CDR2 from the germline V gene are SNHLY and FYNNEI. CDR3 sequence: CASSWTAPSGANVLTF. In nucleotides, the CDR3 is TGTGCCAGCAGTTGGACAGCGCCGTCTGGGGCCAACGTCCTGACTTTC. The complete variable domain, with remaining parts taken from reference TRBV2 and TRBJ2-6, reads EPEVTQTPSHQVTQMGQEVILRCVPISNHLYFYWYRQILGQKVEFLVSFYNNEISEKSEIFDDQFSVERPDGSNFTLKIRSTKLEDSAMYFCASSWTAPSGANVLTFGAGSRLTVL.

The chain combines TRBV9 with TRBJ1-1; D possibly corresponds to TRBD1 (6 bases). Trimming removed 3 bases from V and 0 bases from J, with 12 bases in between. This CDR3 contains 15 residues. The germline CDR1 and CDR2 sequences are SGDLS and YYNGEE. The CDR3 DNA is TGTGCCAGCAGCGCCACGACAGGCTTGAACACTGAAGCTTTCTTT. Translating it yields CASSATTGLNTEAFF.

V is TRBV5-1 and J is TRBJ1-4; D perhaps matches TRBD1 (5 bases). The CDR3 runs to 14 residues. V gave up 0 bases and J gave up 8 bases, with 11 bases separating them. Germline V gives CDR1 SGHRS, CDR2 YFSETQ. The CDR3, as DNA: TGCGCCAGCAGCTTGGGGCAGGGTGAAGAAAAACTGTTTTTT. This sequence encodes CASSLGQGEEKLFF.

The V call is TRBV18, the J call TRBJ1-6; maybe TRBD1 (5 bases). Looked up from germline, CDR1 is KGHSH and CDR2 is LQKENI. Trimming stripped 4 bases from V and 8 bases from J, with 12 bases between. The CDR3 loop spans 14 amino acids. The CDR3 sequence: CASSLLSTDSPLHF. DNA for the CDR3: TGTGCCAGCTCACTCCTTTCGACAGATTCACCCCTCCACTTT.

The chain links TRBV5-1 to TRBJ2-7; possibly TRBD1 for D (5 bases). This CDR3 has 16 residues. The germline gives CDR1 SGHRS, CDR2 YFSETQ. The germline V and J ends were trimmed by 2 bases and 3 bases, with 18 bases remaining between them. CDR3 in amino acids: CASSFAVGRTFYEQYF. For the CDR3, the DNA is TGCGCCAGCAGCTTCGCCGTTGGTCGGACATTCTACGAGCAGTACTTC. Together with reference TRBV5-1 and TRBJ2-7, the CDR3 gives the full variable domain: KAGVTQTPRYLIKTRGQQVTLSCSPISGHRSVSWYQQTPGQGLQFLFEYFSETQRNKGNFPGRFSGRQFSNSRSEMNVSTLELGDSALYLCASSFAVGRTFYEQYFGPGTRLTVT.

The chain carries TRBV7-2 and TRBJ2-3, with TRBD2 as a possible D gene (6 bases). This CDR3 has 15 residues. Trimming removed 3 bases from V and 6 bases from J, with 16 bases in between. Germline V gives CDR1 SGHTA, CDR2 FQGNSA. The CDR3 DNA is TGTGCCAGCAGCTTTACTCGACTAGGAGGGGATACGCAGTATTTT. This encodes CASSFTRLGGDTQYF.

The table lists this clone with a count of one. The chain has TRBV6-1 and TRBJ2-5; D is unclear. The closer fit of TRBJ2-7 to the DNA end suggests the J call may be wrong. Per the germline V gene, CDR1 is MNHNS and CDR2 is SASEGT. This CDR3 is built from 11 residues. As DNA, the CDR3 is TGTGCCAGCATAGGGTTGTACGAGCAGTACTTC. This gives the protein CASIGLYEQYF.

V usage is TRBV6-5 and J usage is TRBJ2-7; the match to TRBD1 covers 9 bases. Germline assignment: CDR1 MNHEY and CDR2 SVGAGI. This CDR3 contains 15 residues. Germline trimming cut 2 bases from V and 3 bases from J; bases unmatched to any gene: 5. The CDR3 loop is CASSYRGQGHYEQYF. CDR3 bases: TGTGCCAGCAGTTACCGGGGACAGGGACACTACGAGCAGTACTTC.

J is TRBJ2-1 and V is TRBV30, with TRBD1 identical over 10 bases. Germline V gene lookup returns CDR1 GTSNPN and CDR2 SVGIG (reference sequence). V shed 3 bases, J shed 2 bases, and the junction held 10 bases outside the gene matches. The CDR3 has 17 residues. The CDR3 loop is CAWRAAGTGVPYNEQFF. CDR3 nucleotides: TGTGCCTGGAGAGCAGCCGGGACAGGGGTCCCCTACAATGAGCAGTTCTTC.

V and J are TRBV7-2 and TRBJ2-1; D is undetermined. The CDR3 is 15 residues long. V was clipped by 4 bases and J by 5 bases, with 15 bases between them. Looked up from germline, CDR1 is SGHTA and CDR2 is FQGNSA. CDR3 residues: CASSSRLVSHNEQFF. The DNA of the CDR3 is TGTGCCAGCAGCTCTCGGCTAGTTTCCCACAATGAGCAGTTCTTC.

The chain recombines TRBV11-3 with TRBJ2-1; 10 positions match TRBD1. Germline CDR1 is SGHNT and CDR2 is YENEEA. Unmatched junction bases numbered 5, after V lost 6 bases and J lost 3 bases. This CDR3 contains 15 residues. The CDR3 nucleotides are TGTGCCAGCAGTCCGGGACAGGGGAGCTACAATGAGCAGTTCTTC. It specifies CASSPGQGSYNEQFF.

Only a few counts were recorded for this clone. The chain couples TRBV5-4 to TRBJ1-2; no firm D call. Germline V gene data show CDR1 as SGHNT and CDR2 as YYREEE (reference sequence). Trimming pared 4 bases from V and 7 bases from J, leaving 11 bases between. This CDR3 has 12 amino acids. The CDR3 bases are TGTGCCAGCAGCCGGACTGCCGGTGGCTACACCTTC. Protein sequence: CASSRTAGGYTF.

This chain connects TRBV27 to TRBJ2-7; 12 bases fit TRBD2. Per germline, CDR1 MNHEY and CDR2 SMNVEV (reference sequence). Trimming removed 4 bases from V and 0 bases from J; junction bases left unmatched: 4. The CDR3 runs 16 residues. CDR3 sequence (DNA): TGTGCCAGCAGTTCTCTACTAGCGGGGGGCTCCTACGAGCAGTACTTC. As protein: CASSSLLAGGSYEQYF.

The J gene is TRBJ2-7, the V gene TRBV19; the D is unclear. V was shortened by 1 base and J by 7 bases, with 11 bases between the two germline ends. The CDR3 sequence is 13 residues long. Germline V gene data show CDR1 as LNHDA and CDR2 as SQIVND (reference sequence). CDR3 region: CASSIVPGSEQYF. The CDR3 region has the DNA TGTGCCAGTAGTATAGTACCCGGGTCGGAGCAGTACTTC. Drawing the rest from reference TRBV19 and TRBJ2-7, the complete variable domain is DGGITQSPKYLFRKEGQNVTLSCEQNLNHDAMYWYRQDPGQGLRLIYYSQIVNDFQKGDIAEGYSVSREKKESFPLTVTSAQKNPTAFYLCASSIVPGSEQYFGPGTRLTVT.

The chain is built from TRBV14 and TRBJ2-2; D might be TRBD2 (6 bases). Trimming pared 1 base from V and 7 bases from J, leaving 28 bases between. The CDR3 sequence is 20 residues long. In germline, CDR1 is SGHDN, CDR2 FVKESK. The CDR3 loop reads CASSQGGWAGMRLADGELFF. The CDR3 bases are TGTGCCAGCAGCCAAGGAGGGTGGGCGGGAATGAGGTTGGCAGACGGGGAGCTGTTTTTT.

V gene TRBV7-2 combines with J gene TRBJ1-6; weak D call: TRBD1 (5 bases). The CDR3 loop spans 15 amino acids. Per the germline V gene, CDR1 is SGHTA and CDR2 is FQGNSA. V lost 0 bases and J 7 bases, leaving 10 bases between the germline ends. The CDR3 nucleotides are TGTGCCAGCAGCTTAGCGGGGGAAGGAAATTCACCCCTCCACTTT. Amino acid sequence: CASSLAGEGNSPLHF.

The CDR3 sequence: CASSLLAGGGEQFF. CDR3 bases: TGTGCCAGCAGCTTACTAGCGGGAGGCGGGGAGCAGTTCTTC. The V and J genes are TRBV7-2 and TRBJ2-1; 11 bases are a match to TRBD2. This CDR3 is built from 14 residues. In germline, CDR1 is SGHTA, CDR2 FQGNSA. J gave up 10 bases and V 2 bases, and 4 bases lay outside the gene matches.

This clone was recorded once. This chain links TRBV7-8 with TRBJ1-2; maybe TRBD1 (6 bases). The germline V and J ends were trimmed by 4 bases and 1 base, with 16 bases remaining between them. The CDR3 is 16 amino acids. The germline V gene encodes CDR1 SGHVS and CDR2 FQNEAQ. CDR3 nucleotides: TGTGCCAGCAGCTCTGGAAGGACAGACAGTAACTATGGCTACACCTTC. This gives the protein CASSSGRTDSNYGYTF.

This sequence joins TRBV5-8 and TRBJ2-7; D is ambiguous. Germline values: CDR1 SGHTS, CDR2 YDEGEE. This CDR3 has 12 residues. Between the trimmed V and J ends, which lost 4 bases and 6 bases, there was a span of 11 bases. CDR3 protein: CASSIIISEQYF. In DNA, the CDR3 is TGTGCCAGCAGCATTATAATTTCCGAGCAGTACTTC.

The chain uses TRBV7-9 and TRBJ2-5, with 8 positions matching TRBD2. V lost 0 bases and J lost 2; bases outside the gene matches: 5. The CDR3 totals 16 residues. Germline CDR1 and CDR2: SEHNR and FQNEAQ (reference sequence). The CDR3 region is CASSLAHAGGQETQYF. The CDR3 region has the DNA TGTGCCAGCAGCTTAGCGCACGCGGGGGGACAAGAGACCCAGTACTTC.

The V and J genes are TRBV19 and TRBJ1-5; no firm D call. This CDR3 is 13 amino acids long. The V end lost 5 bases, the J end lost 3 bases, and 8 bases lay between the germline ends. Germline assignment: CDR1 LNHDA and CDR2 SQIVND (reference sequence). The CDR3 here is CASSSMFNQPQHF. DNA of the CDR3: TGTGCCAGTAGTTCGATGTTCAATCAGCCCCAGCATTTT.

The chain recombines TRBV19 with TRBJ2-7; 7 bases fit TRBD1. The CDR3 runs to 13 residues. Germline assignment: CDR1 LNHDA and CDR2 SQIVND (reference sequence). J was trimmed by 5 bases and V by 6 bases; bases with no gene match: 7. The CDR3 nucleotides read TGTGCCAGTAGCCGCTACAGGGGAGACGAGCAGTACTTC. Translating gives CASSRYRGDEQYF.

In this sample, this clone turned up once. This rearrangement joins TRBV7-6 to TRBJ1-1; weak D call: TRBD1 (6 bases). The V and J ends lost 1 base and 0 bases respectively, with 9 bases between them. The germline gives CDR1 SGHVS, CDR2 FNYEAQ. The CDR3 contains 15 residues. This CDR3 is CASSLEAGVNTEAFF. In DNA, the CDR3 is TGTGCCAGCAGCTTAGAGGCAGGGGTGAACACTGAAGCTTTCTTT.

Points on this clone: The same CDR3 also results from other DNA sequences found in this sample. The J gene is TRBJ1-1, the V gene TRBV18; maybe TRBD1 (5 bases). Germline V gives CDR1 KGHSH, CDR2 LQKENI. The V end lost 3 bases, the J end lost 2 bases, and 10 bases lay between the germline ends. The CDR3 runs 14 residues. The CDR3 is CASSPGQVNTEAFF. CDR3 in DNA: TGTGCCAGCTCACCGGGGCAGGTAAACACTGAAGCTTTCTTT.

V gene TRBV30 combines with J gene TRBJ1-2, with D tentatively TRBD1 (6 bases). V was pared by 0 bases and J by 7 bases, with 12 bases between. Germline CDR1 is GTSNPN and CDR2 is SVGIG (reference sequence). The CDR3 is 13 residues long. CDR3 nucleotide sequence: TGTGCCTGGAGTGTAGGCGGGGGCGGTGGCTACACCTTC. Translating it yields CAWSVGGGGGYTF.

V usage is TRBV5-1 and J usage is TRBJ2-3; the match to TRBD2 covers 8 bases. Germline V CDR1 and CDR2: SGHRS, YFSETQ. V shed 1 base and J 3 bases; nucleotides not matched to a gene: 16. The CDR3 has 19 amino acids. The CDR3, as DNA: TGCGCCAGCAGCTTGAAATCAACGGGGGGGTTTAAGTTGACAGATACGCAGTATTTT. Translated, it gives CASSLKSTGGFKLTDTQYF.